The T cell receptor (beta chain) under discussion was sequenced for a study of shared clonotypes between healthy human individuals. Looking at the study overall: Each donor contributed plates that comprised three CD4 naive, three CD4 memory, two CD8 naive and one CD8 memory. Findings and caveats of the study: Sampling included only blood; tissue repertoires likely differ.

The CDR3 sequence is 13 residues long. CDR1 is SGHTA, CDR2 FQGNSA, per germline. Trimming pared 5 bases from V and 3 bases from J, leaving 8 bases between. Assay runs were performed at deep level. Measured with immunoSEQ multiplex PCR; TCRdb has only the in-frame clones, and not every one. Found here are more than 850,000 clones, around 78% of them singletons; the top ten hold under 0.6%. For this clone: Its antigen is unidentified.

The chain links TRBV7-2 to TRBJ1-5; D call uncertain. Sample: memory CD4+ T cells from PBMCs. Stated subset: CD45RA-negative fraction. The TCR was taken from a man between 18 and 29 years old in good health. Some clones in this sample may be carry-over from other donors' samples. CDR3 residues: CASSRGPNQPQHF. DNA of the CDR3: TGTGCCAGCAGCCGAGGACCCAATCAGCCCCAGCATTTT.